Following are 9 T cell receptor beta chains from one sample sequenced in a study of T cells in Graves' hyperthyroidism and ophthalmopathy. From RNA transcripts, TCR beta CDR3 regions were amplified. Researchers ran a first-round RT-PCR on the TCR CDR3 using the HTBI primer set. TCRdb reanalysed the multiplex PCR reads using MiXCR and keeps one entry per CDR3 protein. The sample has 300,000 or so distinct CDR3 sequences; around 16% are singletons. The sequenced sample consisted of blood. These TCRs come from a man younger than 45 with Graves' hyperthyroidism.

This clonotype has ten or more counts. V and J are TRBV5-1 and TRBJ1-5; D gene ambiguous. The CDR3 covers 15 residues. V shed 0 bases and J shed 10 bases, with 17 bases lying between them. Germline CDR1 SGHRS, CDR2 YFSETQ. The CDR3 protein is CASSLEGRAISPQHF. As DNA, the CDR3 is TGCGCCAGCAGCTTGGAAGGAAGGGCAATCAGCCCCCAGCATTTT.

In its sample, this clonotype was seen a few times. The chain joins TRBV20-1 to TRBJ2-1; 12 bases line up with TRBD2. Trimming at V came to 2 bases and at J to 9 bases, leaving 11 bases not matched to a gene. Germline CDR1 and CDR2: DFQATT and SNEGSKA (reference sequence). The CDR3 sequence is 16 residues long. CDR3 nucleotides: TGCAGTGCTAGATTTGCTAGCGGGAGGGTTAGTAGTGAGCAGTTCTTC. This codes for CSARFASGRVSSEQFF.

This clonotype was picked up a small number of times. CDR3: CATSEGQAYNEQFF. The CDR3 DNA reads TGTGCCACCAGTGAAGGACAGGCCTACAATGAGCAGTTCTTC. The chain carries TRBV24-1 and TRBJ2-1; 7 nucleotides match TRBD1. The CDR3 consists of 14 residues. With 4 bases clipped from V and 2 bases from J, the junction kept 1 base outside the gene matches. Germline-derived CDR1 and CDR2 are KGHDR and SFDVKD.

The chain links TRBV5-1 to TRBJ2-1; D is possibly TRBD2 (5 bases). Germline V CDR1 and CDR2: SGHRS, YFSETQ. The CDR3 covers 13 residues. V was trimmed by 4 bases and J by 6 bases, leaving 11 bases between them. CDR3 bases: TGCGCCAGCAGCCTGCTAGGGAGCAATGAGCAGTTCTTC. As protein: CASSLLGSNEQFF.

There are a few counts of this clonotype. This rearrangement joins TRBV20-1 to TRBJ1-2; D unclear. Germline lookup yields CDR1 DFQATT and CDR2 SNEGSKA (reference sequence). Trimming cost V 0 bases and J 3 bases, with 8 bases left between them. There are 13 residues in the CDR3. For the CDR3, the DNA is TGCAGTGCTAGAGAAGGGAACGACTATGGCTACACCTTC. Translation gives CSAREGNDYGYTF.

This clonotype was counted at least ten times. The chain links TRBV5-1 to TRBJ2-3, with D perhaps TRBD1 (5 bases). V lost 3 bases and J 3 bases, leaving 14 bases between the germline ends. Germline values: CDR1 SGHRS, CDR2 YFSETQ. CDR3 length: 15 amino acids. In DNA form, the CDR3 reads TGCGCCAGCAGCTGGCAGGACACCATAACAGATACGCAGTATTTT. Translating it yields CASSWQDTITDTQYF.

The sample holds many counts of this clonotype. The J gene is TRBJ2-1, the V gene TRBV12-3 or TRBV12-4; 11 bases align to TRBD2. The junction had 6 bases not matched to a gene; V was cut back by 7 bases and J by 4 bases. This CDR3 comprises 15 residues. CDR3 residues: CASTFSGRVYNEQFF. CDR3 sequence (DNA): TGTGCCAGCACGTTTAGCGGGAGGGTTTACAATGAGCAGTTCTTC.

In its sample, this clonotype was seen many times. This chain joins TRBV6-1 and TRBJ1-2; possible D gene TRBD1, 5 bases. Trimming took off 7 bases at V and 4 bases at J, with 16 bases between the two ends. The CDR3 extends over 14 amino acids. The germline V gene has CDR1 MNHNS and CDR2 SASEGT. The CDR3: CASIPGPDPYGYTF. The CDR3 DNA reads TGTGCCAGCATCCCGGGGCCCGACCCCTATGGCTACACCTTC.

This clonotype was recorded at least ten times. This rearrangement joins TRBV30 to TRBJ1-5; D not resolved. The CDR3 contains 14 residues. Trimming pared 2 bases from V and 7 bases from J, leaving 15 bases between. Germline CDR1 and CDR2: GTSNPN and SVGIG (reference sequence). CDR3 in amino acids: CAWSRYSRGQPQHF. CDR3 DNA: TGTGCCTGGAGTCGCTACTCCCGGGGACAGCCCCAGCATTTT.